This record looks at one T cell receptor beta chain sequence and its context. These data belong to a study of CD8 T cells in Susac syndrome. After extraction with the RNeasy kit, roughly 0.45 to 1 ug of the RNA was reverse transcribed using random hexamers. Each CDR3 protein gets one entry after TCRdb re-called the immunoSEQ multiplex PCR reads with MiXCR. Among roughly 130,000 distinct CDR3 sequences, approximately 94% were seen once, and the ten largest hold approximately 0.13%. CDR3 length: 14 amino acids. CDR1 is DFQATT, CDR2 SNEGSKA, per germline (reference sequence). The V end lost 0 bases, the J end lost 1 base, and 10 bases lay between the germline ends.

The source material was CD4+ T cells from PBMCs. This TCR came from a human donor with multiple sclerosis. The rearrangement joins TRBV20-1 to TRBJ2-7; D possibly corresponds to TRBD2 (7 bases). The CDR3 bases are TGCAGTGCTAGAGAGGGGGGGCAGTCCTACGAGCAGTACTTC. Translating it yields CSAREGGQSYEQYF.